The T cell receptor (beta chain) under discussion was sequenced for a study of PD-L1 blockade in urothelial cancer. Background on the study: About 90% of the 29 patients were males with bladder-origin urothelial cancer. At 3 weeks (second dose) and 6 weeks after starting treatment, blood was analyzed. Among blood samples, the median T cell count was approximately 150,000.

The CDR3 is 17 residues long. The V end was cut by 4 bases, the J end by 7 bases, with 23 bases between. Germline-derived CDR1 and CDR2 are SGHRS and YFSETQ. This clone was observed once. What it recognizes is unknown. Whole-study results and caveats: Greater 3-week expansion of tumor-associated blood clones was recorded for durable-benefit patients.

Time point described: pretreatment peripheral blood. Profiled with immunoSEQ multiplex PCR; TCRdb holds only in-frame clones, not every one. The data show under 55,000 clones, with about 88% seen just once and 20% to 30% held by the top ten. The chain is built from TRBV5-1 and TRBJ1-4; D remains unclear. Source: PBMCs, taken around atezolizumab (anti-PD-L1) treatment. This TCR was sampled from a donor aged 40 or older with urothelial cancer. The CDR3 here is CASSRAGSGAMGEKLFF. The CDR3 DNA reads TGCGCCAGCAGCCGCGCGGGCAGCGGCGCCATGGGTGAAAAACTGTTTTTT.